The 27 T cell receptor beta chains in this list originate from one sample, sequenced in a study of monozygotic twins with inflammatory bowel disease. TCRdb re-called the 5' RACE reads, yielding one record per CDR3 amino acid sequence without DNA. The data include around 230,000 distinct CDR3 sequences; the top ten clones carry approximately 1.5%. Input material: blood. All receptors come from a human donor with ulcerative colitis or Crohn's disease, or a healthy co-twin of an affected twin (not recorded which).

The chain uses TRBV3-1 and TRBJ1-1; the D call of TRBD1 rests on TCRdb alone, since no DNA is present to check it. Germline lookup yields CDR1 LGHDT and CDR2 YNNKEL (reference sequence). This CDR3 is built from 14 residues. This CDR3 is CASSQALVNTEAFF.

The J gene is TRBJ2-3, the V gene TRBV7-9. Germline CDR1 is SEHNR and CDR2 is FQNEAQ (reference sequence). This CDR3 spans 16 amino acids. The CDR3 region is CASSLGLAADTDTQYF.

The J gene is TRBJ2-7, the V gene TRBV11-2; the TCRdb D gene call, TRBD2, has no DNA to confirm it. This CDR3 is built from 16 residues. Germline V gives CDR1 SGHAT, CDR2 FQNNGV. The chain's CDR3 is CASSPNLAGSSYEQYF.

The chain links TRBV20-1 to TRBJ2-5; TCRdb gives TRBD2 as the D gene, but with no DNA this cannot be confirmed. Germline V lookup: CDR1 DFQATT, CDR2 SNEGSKA (reference sequence). The CDR3 totals 13 residues. The CDR3 sequence is CSALGGGPETQYF.

The chain carries TRBV18 and TRBJ1-1; with no DNA, the TCRdb D assignment of TRBD1 cannot be verified. The germline V gene encodes CDR1 KGHSH and CDR2 LQKENI. The CDR3 runs to 15 residues. The CDR3 spells CASSPTVAGGAKAFF. The full variable domain, its missing parts supplied by reference TRBV18 and TRBJ1-1, is NAGVMQNPRHLVRRRGQEARLRCSPMKGHSHVYWYRQLPEEGLKFMVYLQKENIIDESGMPKERFSAEFPKEGPSILRIQQVVRGDSAAYFCASSPTVAGGAKAFFGQGTRLTVV.

This clonotype registers medium-sized by frequency. This chain uses TRBV27 with TRBJ2-2. CDR3 size: 13 residues. CDR1 is MNHEY, CDR2 SMNVEV, per germline (reference sequence). The CDR3 protein is CASSFQFTGELFF.

The J gene is TRBJ2-2, the V gene TRBV7-2; TCRdb calls TRBD1, which cannot be checked without DNA. The CDR3 is 15 amino acids. Germline CDR1 reads SGHTA; CDR2 reads FQGNSA. The CDR3 is CASSLRQMNTGELFF.

The chain employs TRBV5-1 and TRBJ2-7; TCRdb names TRBD1, which stays unverified in the absence of DNA. The germline gives CDR1 SGHRS, CDR2 YFSETQ. The CDR3 extends over 14 amino acids. The CDR3 reads CASSLEVGGYEQYF.

The rearrangement joins TRBV11-2 to TRBJ2-5. CDR1 is SGHAT and CDR2 is FQNNGV in the germline V gene. CDR3 size: 15 residues. The CDR3 sequence is CASSLGRAQIETQYF.

V gene TRBV29-1 combines with J gene TRBJ1-5; TCRdb indicates TRBD1, and absent DNA this call remains unverified. CDR3 length equals 14 residues. Germline-derived CDR1 and CDR2 are SQVTM and ANQGSEA. The CDR3 reads CSATTGLSNQPQHF.

CDR3 sequence: CASSRDSPLTDTQYF. J is TRBJ2-3 and V is TRBV5-4; absent DNA, TCRdb's TRBD1 call cannot be checked. This CDR3 has 15 amino acids. CDR1 is SGHNT, CDR2 YYREEE, per germline (reference sequence).

The V gene is TRBV5-1, the J gene TRBJ2-3; TCRdb selects TRBD2, and the lack of DNA leaves this call unchecked. Germline-derived CDR1 and CDR2 are SGHRS and YFSETQ. The CDR3 totals 17 residues. The chain's CDR3 is CASSLRLAGDGEDTQYF.

The V and J genes are TRBV6-5 and TRBJ2-3. Germline V gene sequence: CDR1 MNHEY, CDR2 SVGAGI. CDR3 length: 13 amino acids. The CDR3 reads CASSYRVTDTQYF.

The gene calls are TRBV10-1 and TRBJ2-5. CDR3 length: 13 residues. Per the germline V gene, CDR1 is WNHNN and CDR2 is SYGVQD (reference sequence). Here the CDR3 reads CASSTSFGETQYF.

This chain joins TRBV5-1 and TRBJ2-1. Looked up from germline, CDR1 is SGHRS and CDR2 is YFSETQ. This CDR3 contains 14 residues. The CDR3 spells CASSFLSGYNEQFF.

V and J are TRBV7-2 and TRBJ2-1; TCRdb gives TRBD2 as the D gene, but with no DNA this cannot be confirmed. The CDR3 consists of 15 residues. CDR1 is SGHTA and CDR2 is FQGNSA in the germline V gene. This chain's CDR3 is CASSLEASVYNEQFF.

The V gene is TRBV5-1, the J gene TRBJ1-4. The germline gives CDR1 SGHRS, CDR2 YFSETQ. The CDR3 totals 13 residues. The CDR3 loop is CASSSGYNEKLFF.

CDR3 sequence: CASSVGVAPDTQYF. This chain connects TRBV9 to TRBJ2-3. This CDR3 has 14 amino acids. Per the germline V gene, CDR1 is SGDLS and CDR2 is YYNGEE. Full variable domain (rest looked up from reference TRBV9 and TRBJ2-3): DSGVTQTPKHLITATGQRVTLRCSPRSGDLSVYWYQQSLDQGLQFLIQYYNGEERAKGNILERFSAQQFPDLHSELNLSSLELGDSALYFCASSVGVAPDTQYFGPGTRLTVL.

The chain links TRBV12-3 or TRBV12-4 to TRBJ1-6; TCRdb selects TRBD1, and the lack of DNA leaves this call unchecked. CDR3 length: 14 amino acids. The CDR3: CASSSNRANSPLHF.

The chain joins TRBV10-3 to TRBJ1-2; no DNA is available, so the TRBD1 call from TCRdb remains unchecked. Germline CDR1 ENHRY, CDR2 SYGVKD. The CDR3 is 11 amino acids. CDR3 sequence reads: CAISEDRHYTF.

This chain uses TRBV5-1 with TRBJ1-2. The CDR3 covers 15 residues. Germline CDR1 is SGHRS and CDR2 is YFSETQ. CDR3 amino acids: CASSSRPGVNYGYTF. The variable domain in full, with the rest retrieved from reference TRBV5-1 and TRBJ1-2, is KAGVTQTPRYLIKTRGQQVTLSCSPISGHRSVSWYQQTPGQGLQFLFEYFSETQRNKGNFPGRFSGRQFSNSRSEMNVSTLELGDSALYLCASSSRPGVNYGYTFGSGTRLTVV.

The V and J genes are TRBV7-2 and TRBJ1-1; TCRdb outputs TRBD1, but without DNA this stays unchecked. Looked up from germline, CDR1 is SGHTA and CDR2 is FQGNSA. The CDR3 runs to 16 residues. The CDR3 loop reads CASSSIQGQKSIEAFF.

The rearrangement uses TRBV12-3 or TRBV12-4 and TRBJ2-3. The CDR3 runs 12 residues. This CDR3 is CASSPNPDTQYF.

The chain carries TRBV5-1 and TRBJ1-2; TCRdb's D call of TRBD1 is untestable without DNA. Per germline, CDR1 SGHRS and CDR2 YFSETQ. The CDR3 runs 15 residues. CDR3 sequence: CASSSTGITNYGYTF.

The V call is TRBV12-5, the J call TRBJ2-1; TCRdb reports TRBD1, a call that lacks DNA to check it against. The CDR3 has 12 residues. The germline V gene encodes CDR1 LGHNT and CDR2 FRNRAP. Here the CDR3 reads CASGLVRTGSVF.

The rearrangement links TRBV4-1 to TRBJ2-1; absent DNA, TCRdb's TRBD2 call cannot be checked. Germline V lookup: CDR1 MGHRA, CDR2 YSYEKL. The CDR3 is 15 residues long. The CDR3 region is CASSQEPAGNNEQFF.

This chain links TRBV7-9 with TRBJ1-1; TCRdb lists TRBD1, though no DNA is available to test this call. This CDR3 is 15 amino acids long. CDR1 and CDR2 (germline): SEHNR, FQNEAQ (reference sequence). CDR3 in amino acids: CASSLGGGENTEAFF. The complete variable domain, with remaining parts taken from reference TRBV7-9 and TRBJ1-1, reads DTGVSQNPRHKITKRGQNVTFRCDPISEHNRLYWYRQTLGQGPEFLTYFQNEAQLEKSRLLSDRFSAERPKGSFSTLEIQRTEQGDSAMYLCASSLGGGENTEAFFGQGTRLTVV.